This T cell receptor (beta chain) was retrieved from a study of T cell responses to AZD1222 COVID-19 vaccine. Researchers grouped second doses given at about 4 or about 12 weeks into one pool. Sequencing was performed with immunoSEQ multiplex PCR; in TCRdb, only in-frame clones are kept and a portion is missing. The table includes some 130,000 clones, roughly 93% detected once. Study results and limitations: Spike-specific TCR repertoires showed rising breadth and depth after two AZD1222 doses.

On this clone itself: Its antigen is as yet unknown.

The CDR3 is 14 residues long. CDR1 is MDHEN, CDR2 SYDVKM, per germline. Trimming at V came to 5 bases and at J to 2 bases, leaving 6 bases not matched to a gene. The V call is TRBV28, the J call TRBJ2-7; 7 nucleotides agree with TRBD1. This receptor was obtained from an adult who received the AZD1222 COVID-19 vaccine. Sample: peripheral blood, taken 28 days after the second AZD1222 dose. CDR3 nucleotides: TGTGCCAGCAGTCCGGGACAGCTAACCTACGAGCAGTACTTC. Its translation: CASSPGQLTYEQYF.